This record covers a single T cell receptor (beta chain). This CDR3 has 11 residues. J lost 6 bases, V lost 5 bases, and 3 bases had no gene match. Germline V lookup: CDR1 DFQATT, CDR2 SNEGSKA (reference sequence). This sample was included in a study of blood T cell repertoires in COVID-19. About the study: Researchers got acute and convalescent COVID-19 samples from the United States, Italy and Spain. PBMCs, B-cell-depleted T cells, or T cells provided the cDNA or gDNA that made up the material.

Libraries were prepared by immunoSEQ multiplex PCR; TCRdb keeps only in-frame clonotypes and omits some of them. Here the sample spans more than 200,000 clones, roughly 88% being singletons. The rearrangement uses TRBV20-1 and TRBJ1-2; 7 bases line up with TRBD1. Material: peripheral blood. This TCR came from a man aged 35-49 years with acute or convalescent COVID-19. The CDR3 protein is CSAHQGDGYTF. CDR3 nucleotides: TGCAGTGCTCACCAGGGGGATGGCTACACCTTC.